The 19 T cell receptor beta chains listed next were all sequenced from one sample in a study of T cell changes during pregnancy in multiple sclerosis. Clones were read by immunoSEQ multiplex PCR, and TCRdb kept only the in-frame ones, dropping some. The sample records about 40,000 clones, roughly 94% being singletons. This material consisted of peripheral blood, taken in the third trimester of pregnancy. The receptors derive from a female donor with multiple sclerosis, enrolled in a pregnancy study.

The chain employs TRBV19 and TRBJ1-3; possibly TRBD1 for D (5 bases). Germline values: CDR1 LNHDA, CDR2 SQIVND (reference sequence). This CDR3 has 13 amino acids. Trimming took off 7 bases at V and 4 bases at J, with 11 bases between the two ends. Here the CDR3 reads CASTQGNGNTIYF. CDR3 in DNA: TGTGCCAGTACGCAGGGAAACGGAAACACCATATATTTT. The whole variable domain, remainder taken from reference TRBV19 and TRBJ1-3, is DGGITQSPKYLFRKEGQNVTLSCEQNLNHDAMYWYRQDPGQGLRLIYYSQIVNDFQKGDIAEGYSVSREKKESFPLTVTSAQKNPTAFYLCASTQGNGNTIYFGEGSWLTVV.

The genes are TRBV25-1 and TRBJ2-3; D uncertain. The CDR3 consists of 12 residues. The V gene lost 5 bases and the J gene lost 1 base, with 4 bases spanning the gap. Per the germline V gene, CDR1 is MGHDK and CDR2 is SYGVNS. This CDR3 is CASSRGTDTQYF. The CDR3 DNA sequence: TGTGCCAGCAGTCGGGGCACAGATACGCAGTATTTT.

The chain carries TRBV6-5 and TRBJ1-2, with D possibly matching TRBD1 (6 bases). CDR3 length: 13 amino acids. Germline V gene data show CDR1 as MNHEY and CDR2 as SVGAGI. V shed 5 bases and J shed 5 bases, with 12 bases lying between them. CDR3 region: CASSPGTLYGYTF. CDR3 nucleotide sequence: TGTGCCAGCAGTCCCGGGACACTATATGGCTACACCTTC.

CDR3 bases: TGCAGCGTCCGCGTCGGCACAGATACGCAGTATTTT. Amino acids: CSVRVGTDTQYF. The chain links TRBV29-1 to TRBJ2-3; D ambiguous. Trimming left V 6 bases short and J 1 base short, with 8 bases between. Germline V lookup: CDR1 SQVTM, CDR2 ANQGSEA. The CDR3 loop spans 12 amino acids.

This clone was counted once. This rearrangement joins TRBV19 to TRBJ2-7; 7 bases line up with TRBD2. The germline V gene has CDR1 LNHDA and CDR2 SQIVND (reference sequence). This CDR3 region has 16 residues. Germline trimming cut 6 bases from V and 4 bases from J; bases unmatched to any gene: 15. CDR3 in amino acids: CASRDLSAGKRYEQYF. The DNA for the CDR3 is TGTGCCAGTAGAGATCTCTCAGCGGGGAAGAGATACGAGCAGTACTTC.

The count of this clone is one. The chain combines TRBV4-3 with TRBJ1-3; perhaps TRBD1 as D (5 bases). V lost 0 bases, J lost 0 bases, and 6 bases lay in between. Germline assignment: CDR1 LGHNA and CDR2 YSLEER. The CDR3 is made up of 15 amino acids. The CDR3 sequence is CASSQDRGSGNTIYF. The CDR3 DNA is TGCGCCAGCAGCCAAGATAGGGGCTCTGGAAACACCATATATTTT.

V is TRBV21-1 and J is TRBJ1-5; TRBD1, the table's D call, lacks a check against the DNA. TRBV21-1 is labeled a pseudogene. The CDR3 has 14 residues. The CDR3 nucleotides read TGTGCCAGCAGCATAAGTCTTACAAATCAGCCCCAGCATTTT. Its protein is CASSISLTNQPQHF.

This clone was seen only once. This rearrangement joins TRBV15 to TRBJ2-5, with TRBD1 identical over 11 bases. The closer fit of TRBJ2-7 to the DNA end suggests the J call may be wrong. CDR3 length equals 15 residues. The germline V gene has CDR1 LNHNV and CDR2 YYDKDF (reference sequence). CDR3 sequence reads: CATSEGGQGAYEQYF. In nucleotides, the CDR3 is TGTGCCACCAGCGAAGGCGGACAGGGGGCGTACGAGCAGTACTTC.

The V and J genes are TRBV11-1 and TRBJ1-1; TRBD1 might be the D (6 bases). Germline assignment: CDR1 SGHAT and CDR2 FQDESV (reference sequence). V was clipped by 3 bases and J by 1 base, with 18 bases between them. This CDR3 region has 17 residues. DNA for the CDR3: TGTGCCAGCAGCTTGTGGGGGACATCAATTCCGAACACTGAAGCTTTCTTT. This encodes CASSLWGTSIPNTEAFF.

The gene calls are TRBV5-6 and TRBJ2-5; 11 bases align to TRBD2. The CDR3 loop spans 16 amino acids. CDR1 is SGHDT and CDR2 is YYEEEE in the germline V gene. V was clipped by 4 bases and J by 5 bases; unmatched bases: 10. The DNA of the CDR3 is TGTGCCAGCAGCGGAACGCGGACTAGCGGGCGGGAGACCCAGTACTTC. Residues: CASSGTRTSGRETQYF. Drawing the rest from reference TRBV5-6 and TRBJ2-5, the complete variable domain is DAGVTQSPTHLIKTRGQQVTLRCSPKSGHDTVSWYQQALGQGPQFIFQYYEEEERQRGNFPDRFSGHQFPNYSSELNVNALLLGDSALYLCASSGTRTSGRETQYFGPGTRLLVL.

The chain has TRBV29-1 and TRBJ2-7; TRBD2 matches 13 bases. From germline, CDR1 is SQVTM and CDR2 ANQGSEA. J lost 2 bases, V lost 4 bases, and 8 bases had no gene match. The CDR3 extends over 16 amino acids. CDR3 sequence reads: CSVAGLAGAAPYEQYF. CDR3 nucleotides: TGCAGCGTTGCCGGACTAGCGGGGGCCGCCCCCTACGAGCAGTACTTC.

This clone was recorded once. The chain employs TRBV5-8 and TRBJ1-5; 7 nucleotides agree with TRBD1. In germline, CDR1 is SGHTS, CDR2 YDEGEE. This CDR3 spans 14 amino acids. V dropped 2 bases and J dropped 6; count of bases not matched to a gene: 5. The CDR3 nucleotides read TGTGCCAGCAGCTTTCTGACAGGGCTTCAGCCCCAGCATTTT. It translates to CASSFLTGLQPQHF.

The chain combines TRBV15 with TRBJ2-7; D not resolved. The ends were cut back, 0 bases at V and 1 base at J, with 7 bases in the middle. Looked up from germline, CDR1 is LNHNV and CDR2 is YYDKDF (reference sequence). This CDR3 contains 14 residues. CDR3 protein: CATSREARSYEQYF. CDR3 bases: TGTGCCACCAGCAGAGAGGCTAGATCCTACGAGCAGTACTTC. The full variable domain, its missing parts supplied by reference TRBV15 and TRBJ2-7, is DAMVIQNPRYQVTQFGKPVTLSCSQTLNHNVMYWYQQKSSQAPKLLFHYYDKDFNNEADTPDNFQSRRPNTSFCFLDIRSPGLGDTAMYLCATSREARSYEQYFGPGTRLTVT.

CDR3 DNA: TGCGCCAGCAGCCAAGGAGGGGGCGGGACCCCGGGAGAGCAGTTCTTC. It encodes CASSQGGGGTPGEQFF. V usage is TRBV4-1 and J usage is TRBJ2-1, with D tentatively TRBD1 (7 bases). V was shortened by 1 base and J by 10 bases, with 20 bases between the two germline ends. Germline assignment: CDR1 MGHRA and CDR2 YSYEKL. The CDR3 totals 16 residues.

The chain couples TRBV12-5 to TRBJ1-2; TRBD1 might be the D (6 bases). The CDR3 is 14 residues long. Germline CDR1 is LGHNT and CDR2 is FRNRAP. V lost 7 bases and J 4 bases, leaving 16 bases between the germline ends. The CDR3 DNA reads TGTGCTAGTGCCGGGGGGGCGCGGGGCTATGGCTACACCTTC. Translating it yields CASAGGARGYGYTF.

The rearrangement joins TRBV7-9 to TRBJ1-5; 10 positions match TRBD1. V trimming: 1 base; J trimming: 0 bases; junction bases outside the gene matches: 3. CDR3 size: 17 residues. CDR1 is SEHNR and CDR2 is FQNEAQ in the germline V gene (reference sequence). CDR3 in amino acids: CASSLGTGGYSNQPQHF. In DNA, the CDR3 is TGTGCCAGCAGCTTAGGGACAGGGGGATATAGCAATCAGCCCCAGCATTTT.

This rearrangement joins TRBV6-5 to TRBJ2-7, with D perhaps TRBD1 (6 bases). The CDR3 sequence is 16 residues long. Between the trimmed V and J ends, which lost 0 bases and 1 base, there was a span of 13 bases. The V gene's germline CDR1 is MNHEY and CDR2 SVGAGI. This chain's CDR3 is CASSYSFPGQSYEQYF. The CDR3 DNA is TGTGCCAGCAGTTACTCTTTTCCGGGACAATCCTACGAGCAGTACTTC.

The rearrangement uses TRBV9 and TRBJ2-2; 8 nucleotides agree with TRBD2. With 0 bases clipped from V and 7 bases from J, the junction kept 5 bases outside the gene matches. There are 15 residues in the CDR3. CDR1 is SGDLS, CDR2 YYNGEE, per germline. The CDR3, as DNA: TGTGCCAGCAGCGTAGCGGGGGGGCCTCTCGGGGAGCTGTTTTTT. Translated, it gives CASSVAGGPLGELFF.

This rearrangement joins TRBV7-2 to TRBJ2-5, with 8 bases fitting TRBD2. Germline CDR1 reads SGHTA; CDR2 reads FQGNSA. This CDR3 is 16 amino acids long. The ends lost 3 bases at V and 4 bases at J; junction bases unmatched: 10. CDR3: CASSFLRGTRGETQYF. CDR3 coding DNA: TGTGCCAGCAGCTTCCTACGTGGGACTAGGGGAGAGACCCAGTACTTC.